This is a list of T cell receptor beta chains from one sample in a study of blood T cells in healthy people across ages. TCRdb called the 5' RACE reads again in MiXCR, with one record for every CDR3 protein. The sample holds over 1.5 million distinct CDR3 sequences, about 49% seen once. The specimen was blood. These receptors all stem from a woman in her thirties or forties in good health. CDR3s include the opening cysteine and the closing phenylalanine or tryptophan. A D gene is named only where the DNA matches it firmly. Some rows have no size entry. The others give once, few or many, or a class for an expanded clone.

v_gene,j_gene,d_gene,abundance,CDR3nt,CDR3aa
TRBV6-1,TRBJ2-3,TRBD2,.,TGTGCCAGCAAGGCTAGCGGTGGACTGCAGTATTTT,CASKASGGLQYF
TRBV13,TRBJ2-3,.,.,TGTGCCAGCAGCTTCAGGGTCACGCAGTATTTT,CASSFRVTQYF
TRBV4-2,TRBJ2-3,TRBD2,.,TGTGCCAGCAGCAGCGGGACTCCTACTACCCACGATACGCAGTATTTT,CASSSGTPTTHDTQYF
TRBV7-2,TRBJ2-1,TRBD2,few,TGTGCCAGCAGCTTGGTCCGGGGGGGAGGTAATGAGCAGTTCTTC,CASSLVRGGGNEQFF
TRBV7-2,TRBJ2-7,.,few,TGTGCCAGCAGCAGAAACAGGGCCCACGAGCAGTACTTC,CASSRNRAHEQYF
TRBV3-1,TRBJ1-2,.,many,TGTGCCAGCAGCCAAGGCAGGGATGGCTACACCTTC,CASSQGRDGYTF
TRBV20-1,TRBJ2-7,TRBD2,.,TGCAGTGCTAGAGTAGGGCTAGCGGGGGGCCCGACCTACGAGCAGTACTTC,CSARVGLAGGPTYEQYF
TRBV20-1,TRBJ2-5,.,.,TGCAGTGCTAGAGCCTCCCGGCTAGGGGCGGAGACCCAGTACTTC,CSARASRLGAETQYF
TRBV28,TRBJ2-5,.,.,TGTGCCAGCAGTTTCGGCGGTAATTGGGAGACCCAGTACTTC,CASSFGGNWETQYF
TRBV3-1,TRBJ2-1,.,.,TGTGCCAGCAGCCAAACGTTTAATGAGCAGTTCTTC,CASSQTFNEQFF
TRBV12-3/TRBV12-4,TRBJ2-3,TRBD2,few,TGTGCCAGCAGTTTAGAGGCCTACGCGGGGGACGCCCGGGATACGCAGTATTTT,CASSLEAYAGDARDTQYF
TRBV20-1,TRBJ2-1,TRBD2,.,TGCAGTGCTACCCCGGTCATAGCGGGGGATTACAATGAGCAGTTCTTC,CSATPVIAGDYNEQFF
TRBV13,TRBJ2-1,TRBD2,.,TGTGCCAGCAGGCGTGGACTAGCGGTCGATGAGCAGTTCTTC,CASRRGLAVDEQFF
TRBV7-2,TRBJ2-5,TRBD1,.,TGTGCCAGCAGCTCAAGGACAGGGTCGGGCGGGCAGTACTTC,CASSSRTGSGGQYF
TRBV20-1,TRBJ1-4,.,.,TGCAGTGCTAGCGGTCAGCCTGGGGAAAAACTGTTTTTT,CSASGQPGEKLFF
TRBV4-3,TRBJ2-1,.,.,TGCGTCAGCAGCCAAGTGCTCAACGGGGATAGTTCCTACAATGAGCAGTTCTTC,CVSSQVLNGDSSYNEQFF
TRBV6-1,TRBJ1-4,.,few,TGTGCCAGCAGTGAACAGGAGACTACAACTAATGAAAAACTGTTTTTT,CASSEQETTTNEKLFF
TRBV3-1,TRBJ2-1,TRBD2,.,TGTGCCAGCAGCCAAGCTAGCGGGGGTTACAATGAGCAGTTCTTC,CASSQASGGYNEQFF
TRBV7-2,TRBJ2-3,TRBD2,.,TGTGCCAGCAGCCTCTCACTAGCGGCTTACACAGATACGCAGTATTTT,CASSLSLAAYTDTQYF
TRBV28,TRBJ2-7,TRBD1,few,TGTGCCAGCAGACCGACAGGGGGGATGTCCTACGAGCAGTACTTC,CASRPTGGMSYEQYF
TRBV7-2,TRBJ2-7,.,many,TGTGCCAGCAGCTTAACGGCGGCCTCCTACGAGCAGTACTTC,CASSLTAASYEQYF
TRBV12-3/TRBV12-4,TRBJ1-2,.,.,TGTGCCAGCATGGGGGGGGCGCTACGAGGCTACACCTTC,CASMGGALRGYTF
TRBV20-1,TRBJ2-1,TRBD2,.,TGCAGTGCTAGAGATCTAGCGGGGGGACACTACAATGAGCAGTTCTTC,CSARDLAGGHYNEQFF
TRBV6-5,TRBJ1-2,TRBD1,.,TGTGCCAGCAGACCCTGGACAGGGGAGGCTAACTGTGGCTACACCTTC,CASRPWTGEANCGYTF
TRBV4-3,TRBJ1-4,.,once,TGCGCCAGCAGCCAAAAAAACAGGGTGGCGAATGAAAAACTGTTTTTT,CASSQKNRVANEKLFF
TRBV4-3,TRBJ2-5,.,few,TGCGCCAGCAGCGCCACCGGGACTGCCTACCAAGAGACCCAGTACTTC,CASSATGTAYQETQYF
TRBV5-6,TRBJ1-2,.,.,TGTGCCAGCAGCTTGGGATCGATCATTTATGGCTACACCTTC,CASSLGSIIYGYTF
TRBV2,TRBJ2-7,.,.,TGTGCCAGCCGGACTTTCTACGAGCAGTACTTC,CASRTFYEQYF
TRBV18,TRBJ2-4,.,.,TGTGCCAGCAGCTCGAGGACCGAAAACATTCAGTACTTC,CASSSRTENIQYF
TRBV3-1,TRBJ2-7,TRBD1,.,TGTGCCAGCAGTTACAGGGGGAAGAACTACGAGCAGTACTTC,CASSYRGKNYEQYF
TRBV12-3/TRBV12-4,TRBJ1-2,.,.,TGTGCCAGTATAGGGGGACAAACTAACTATGGCTACACCTTC,CASIGGQTNYGYTF
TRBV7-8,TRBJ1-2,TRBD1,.,TGTGCCAGCAGCTTTACAGGGGGCCCCTATGGCTACACCTTC,CASSFTGGPYGYTF
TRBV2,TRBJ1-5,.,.,TGTGCCAGCAGTGAAGAGGTCAATCAGCCCCAGCATTTT,CASSEEVNQPQHF
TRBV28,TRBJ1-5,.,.,TGTGCCAGCAGTTTAGGTCAGAGACTCAATCAGCCCCAGCATTTT,CASSLGQRLNQPQHF
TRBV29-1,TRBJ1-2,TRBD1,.,TGCAGCGCAGGGACAGGGAGTTTGTATGGCTACACCTTC,CSAGTGSLYGYTF
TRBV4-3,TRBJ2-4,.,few,TGCGCCAGCAGCCAAGAGGACCCAGGATCCGGCATTCAGTACTTC,CASSQEDPGSGIQYF
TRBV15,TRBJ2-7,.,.,TGTGCCACCGCTGGGGCTCGTGGATACGAGCAGTACTTC,CATAGARGYEQYF
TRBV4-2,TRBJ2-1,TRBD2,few,TGTGCCAGCAGCCAAGCCGGGCTAGCGGGGGATGAGCAGTTCTTC,CASSQAGLAGDEQFF
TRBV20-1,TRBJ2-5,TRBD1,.,TGCAGTGCTAGGGGTGGGCAGGGACAGGGAGAGACCCAGTACTTC,CSARGGQGQGETQYF
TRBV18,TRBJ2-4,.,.,TGTGCCAGCTCACCTAACCCACGTCTGGCGGGGATGGCCAAAAGCATTCAGTACTTC,CASSPNPRLAGMAKSIQYF
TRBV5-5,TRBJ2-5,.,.,TGTGCCAGCAGCCCCCCTGATGGGCAAGAGACCCAGTACTTC,CASSPPDGQETQYF
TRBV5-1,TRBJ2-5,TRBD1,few,TGCGCCAGCAGCACGCGCAGGGGGCCAGGAGAGACCCAGTACTTC,CASSTRRGPGETQYF